One and the same sample provided the 3 T cell receptor beta chains below, sequenced in a study of identical twins. TCRdb re-analysed the 5' RACE reads in MiXCR, keeping a single row per CDR3 protein. The table has a few hundred thousand distinct CDR3 sequences, about 10% seen once. Sequencing was carried out using naive T cells sorted from blood. The receptors were gathered from a woman aged 45-59 years in good health.

A few counts support this clonotype. J is TRBJ2-1 and V is TRBV24-1; D not resolved. This CDR3 spans 14 amino acids. The V and J ends lost 8 bases and 2 bases respectively, with 12 bases between them. From germline, CDR1 is KGHDR and CDR2 SFDVKD. CDR3 coding DNA: TGTGCCACCATGGCGTCTGGGACCTACAATGAGCAGTTCTTC. Translation gives CATMASGTYNEQFF.

This clonotype was seen repeatedly, ten times or more. The chain links TRBV5-1 to TRBJ2-5; tentative D call: TRBD2 (5 bases). Between the trimmed V and J ends, which lost 7 bases and 5 bases, there was a span of 12 bases. Germline CDR1 SGHRS, CDR2 YFSETQ. The CDR3 is 12 residues long. The CDR3 region is CASGEILETQYF. The DNA for the CDR3 is TGCGCCAGCGGGGAGATTTTGGAGACCCAGTACTTC. Based on the CDR3 plus reference TRBV5-1 and TRBJ2-5, the full variable domain is KAGVTQTPRYLIKTRGQQVTLSCSPISGHRSVSWYQQTPGQGLQFLFEYFSETQRNKGNFPGRFSGRQFSNSRSEMNVSTLELGDSALYLCASGEILETQYFGPGTRLLVL.

The V and J genes are TRBV4-1 and TRBJ2-7, with D unclear. The CDR3 sequence is 13 residues long. Germline V lookup: CDR1 MGHRA, CDR2 YSYEKL. Trimming took off 4 bases at V and 6 bases at J, with 13 bases between the two ends. CDR3 coding DNA: TGCGCCAGCAGCCCCCTCTTACCTTCCGAGCAGTACTTC. This encodes CASSPLLPSEQYF.